Listed below are T cell receptor beta chains from one sample, sequenced in a study of shared clonotypes between healthy human individuals. Some clones are missing from TCRdb's copy, which holds only in-frame ones; the method was immunoSEQ multiplex PCR. Of around 2,000,000 clones listed, around 95% are singletons. Material: naive CD4+ T cells sorted from blood. These receptors all come from a man aged 18-30 years in good health. CDR3s include the opening cysteine and the closing phenylalanine or tryptophan. Each record gives: J gene, V gene, D gene, clone size, CDR3 DNA, CDR3 protein. The D gene is left open where the match is weak. The size field is filled for only some rows; it gives once, few, many or a size class.

TRBJ2-1 TRBV5-1 NA NA TGCGCCAGCAGCTTGGAAGGGGTCTACAATGAGCAGTTCTTC CASSLEGVYNEQFF
TRBJ2-1 TRBV18 NA NA TGTGCCAGCTCACCACCGGCCGGTGGAAATGAGCAGTTCTTC CASSPPAGGNEQFF
TRBJ2-2 TRBV2 NA NA TGTGCCAGCAGTGAAGACAGGAGCAGACGGGAGCTGTTTTTT CASSEDRSRRELFF
TRBJ2-3 TRBV7-8 TRBD1 NA TGTGCCAGCAGCTCCAATCGCGGGACAGGGAAGACAGATACGCAGTATTTT CASSSNRGTGKTDTQYF
TRBJ1-2 TRBV29-1 TRBD1 NA TGCAGCGCTAGGGACAGGGGTTTGACTAACTATGGCTACACCTTC CSARDRGLTNYGYTF
TRBJ2-5 TRBV7-2 NA NA TGTGCCAGCAGCCCTGGAAGTGGGGAGACCCAGTACTTC CASSPGSGETQYF
TRBJ1-4 TRBV18 NA NA TGTGCCAGCTCTCGCCCTAATGAAAAACTGTTTTTT CASSRPNEKLFF
TRBJ1-2 TRBV19 TRBD1 few TGTGCCAGTACCACGGACAGGTGGGACTATGGCTACACCTTC CASTTDRWDYGYTF
TRBJ2-1 TRBV6-5 NA NA TGTGCCAGCAGTAACCGAAATGAGCAGTTCTTC CASSNRNEQFF
TRBJ1-1 TRBV4-2 TRBD1 NA TGTGCCAGCAGTACCCCGGACAGGGTTGAAGCTTTCTTT CASSTPDRVEAFF
TRBJ1-2 TRBV10-3 NA NA TGTGCCACCTGGGGGGGGATTAGACTGTCCGGCTACACCTTC CATWGGIRLSGYTF
TRBJ2-7 TRBV11-3 NA NA TGTGCCAGCAGCTTAAGCATCGGGTCCTACGAGCAGTACTTC CASSLSIGSYEQYF
TRBJ1-1 TRBV15 TRBD1 NA TGTGCCACCAGCATCAGACAGGGCCTACGAAATCTGAACACTGAAGCTTTCTTT CATSIRQGLRNLNTEAFF
TRBJ1-1 TRBV6-1 NA NA TGTGCCAGCATCCGGGGGGGGGCAGCGAACACTGAAGCTTTCTTT CASIRGGAANTEAFF
TRBJ1-3 TRBV18 NA NA TGTGCCAGCTCACCCCAAGAAGGGACAGGAAACACCATATATTTT CASSPQEGTGNTIYF
TRBJ2-1 TRBV5-1 NA NA TGCGCCAGCAGCGGGGGACCAGCATCCTACAATGAGCAGTTCTTC CASSGGPASYNEQFF
TRBJ2-7 TRBV6-1 TRBD1 NA TGTGCCAGTGAAGGGGGCAGGGCCTACGAGCAGTACTTC CASEGGRAYEQYF
TRBJ1-1 TRBV10-3 NA NA TGTGCCGTCACCCAAACTCCCGACAGGAACACTGAAGCTTTCTTT CAVTQTPDRNTEAFF
TRBJ2-3 TRBV9 TRBD2 once TGTGCCAGCAGCGCGACTAGCGGAACTAGCACAGATACGCAGTATTTT CASSATSGTSTDTQYF
TRBJ1-2 TRBV7-9 NA NA TGTGCCAGCAGCTTAGACTATTATGGGGGAGACTATGGCTACACCTTC CASSLDYYGGDYGYTF
TRBJ1-5 TRBV18 TRBD1 NA TGTGCCAGCTCAGGGACACAGGGGGCTGCTCAGCCCCAGCATTTT CASSGTQGAAQPQHF
TRBJ2-3 TRBV7-2 NA NA TGTGCCAGCAGCCCCAGGCGGGTTACAGATACGCAGTATTTT CASSPRRVTDTQYF
TRBJ1-2 TRBV2 NA NA TGTGCCAGCAGTGAGCAGACAACGAACTATGGCTACACCTTC CASSEQTTNYGYTF
TRBJ2-3 TRBV11-2 NA NA TGTGCCAGCAGCTTAGCTGGCAGGGTGACAGATACGCAGTATTTT CASSLAGRVTDTQYF
TRBJ2-7 TRBV18 NA once TGTGCCAGCTCACCGGGGCTTATTGAGAGCTTAGGGGCCGAGCAGTACTTC CASSPGLIESLGAEQYF
TRBJ2-7 TRBV7-2 NA NA TGTGCCAGCAGCTTTACCAGGGGATCATCCTACGAGCAGTACTTC CASSFTRGSSYEQYF
TRBJ1-5 TRBV15 NA NA TGTGCCACCAGCCCTCCCGCTAATCGGCCCCAGCATTTT CATSPPANRPQHF
TRBJ1-6 TRBV6-1 NA NA TGTGCCAGCAGTGTGACAGTGGTCAATTCACCCCTCCACTTT CASSVTVVNSPLHF
TRBJ1-5 TRBV5-4 TRBD1 NA TGTGCCAGCAGCTTGTGGACAGGTGATTCCAATCAGCCCCAGCATTTT CASSLWTGDSNQPQHF
TRBJ2-7 TRBV5-4 NA NA TGTGCCAGCAGCCCTGGGGGGTTGGTCTCCTACGAGCAGTACTTC CASSPGGLVSYEQYF
TRBJ2-5 TRBV5-6 NA NA TGTGCCAGCAGCTTGGGACCGGGAAAGACCCAGTACTTC CASSLGPGKTQYF
TRBJ1-1 TRBV7-9 NA NA TGTGCCAGCAGCACCGGACAGACCGCGGGGGACACTGAAGCTTTCTTT CASSTGQTAGDTEAFF
TRBJ2-7 TRBV5-1 TRBD2 NA TGCGCCAGCAGCCCAGGGACTAGCGGGAGGGCTGACGAGCAGTACTTC CASSPGTSGRADEQYF
TRBJ1-5 TRBV18 TRBD1 NA TGTGCCAGCTCGGGACAGGCAAATCAGCCCCAGCATTTT CASSGQANQPQHF
TRBJ2-1 TRBV5-6 TRBD1 NA TGTGCCAGCAGCCCGGGACAGGGCTACAATGAGCAGTTCTTC CASSPGQGYNEQFF
TRBJ2-7 TRBV25-1 NA NA TGTGCCAGCAGTTTGGGCTACGAGCAGTACTTC CASSLGYEQYF
TRBJ2-7 TRBV6-6 NA NA TGTGCCAGCAGTTATAAGAGGGGGACTTCCTACGAGCAGTACTTC CASSYKRGTSYEQYF
TRBJ2-7 TRBV11-2 TRBD1 NA TGTGCCAGCAGCTTTACCGGGACAGGGAAATACGAGCAGTACTTC CASSFTGTGKYEQYF
TRBJ2-1 TRBV5-1 TRBD2 NA TGCGCCAGCAGCTCGACCCTACTAGCGGGAGGAGGGAATGAGCAGTTCTTC CASSSTLLAGGGNEQFF
TRBJ1-3 TRBV6-1 TRBD1 NA TGTGCCAGCACTCTCAGGGGGCAGGCTGGAAACACCATATATTTT CASTLRGQAGNTIYF
TRBJ2-1 TRBV25-1 NA NA TGTGCCAGCAGTGAATGGGGCAGCGCATACAATGAGCAGTTCTTC CASSEWGSAYNEQFF
TRBJ1-2 TRBV5-1 NA NA TGCGCCAGCAGCTCCGACGGAGACTATGGCTACACCTTC CASSSDGDYGYTF
TRBJ2-2 TRBV25-1 NA NA TGTGCCAGCGGAGGACGGAATGTTAACACCGGGGAGCTGTTTTTT CASGGRNVNTGELFF
TRBJ2-7 TRBV7-2 TRBD2 once TGTGCCAGCAGCTTAGCGCCTAGCGGGAGGGTCTACAAATACGAGCAGTACTTC CASSLAPSGRVYKYEQYF
TRBJ2-1 TRBV9 NA once TGTGCCAGCAGCCGGGACGGGGATTCCTACAATGAGCAGTTCTTC CASSRDGDSYNEQFF
TRBJ1-1 TRBV25-1 NA NA TGTGCCAGCGTACGAAACACTGAAGCTTTCTTT CASVRNTEAFF
TRBJ2-1 TRBV5-1 TRBD2 NA TGCGCCAGCAGCTTATCTGGGGCTAGCGGTCAAAATGAGCAGTTCTTC CASSLSGASGQNEQFF
TRBJ1-1 TRBV10-1 TRBD1 NA TGCGCCAGCAGTCGGGACAGTCTGGGGAACACTGAAGCTTTCTTT CASSRDSLGNTEAFF
TRBJ2-2 TRBV18 TRBD1 NA TGTGCCAGCTCATTGTGGGGACAGCTGAACACCGGGGAGCTGTTTTTT CASSLWGQLNTGELFF
TRBJ2-7 TRBV6-6 NA NA TGTGCCAGCAGTTATGGCTATTCCTACGAGCAGTACTTC CASSYGYSYEQYF
TRBJ1-2 TRBV11-2 NA NA TGTGCCAGCAGCTTAGGGGCAGGGGACTATGGCTACACCTTC CASSLGAGDYGYTF
TRBJ1-2 TRBV18 NA NA TGTGCCAGCTCACCACCTACGGGGGCAAGCTATGGCTACACCTTC CASSPPTGASYGYTF
TRBJ2-1 TRBV4-3 TRBD1 once TGCGCCAGCAGCCAAGATCTTTTTGGGACAGGGATTTTTAATGAGCAGTTCTTC CASSQDLFGTGIFNEQFF
TRBJ2-3 TRBV5-1 TRBD1 NA TGCGCCAGCAGCTTGACAGGGGGTACCAGCACAGATACGCAGTATTTT CASSLTGGTSTDTQYF
TRBJ2-7 TRBV6-1 NA NA TGTGCCAGCAGTGCGAGATCTTCAGGTTACCGGGAGCAGTACTTC CASSARSSGYREQYF
TRBJ2-7 TRBV28 TRBD1 NA TGTGCCAGCAGTTTGGCGGGACAGGGTGGCTACGAGCAGTACTTC CASSLAGQGGYEQYF
TRBJ2-3 TRBV5-1 TRBD1 NA TGCGCCAGCAGCCTCTGGACAGGGGCTTCGATCACAGATACGCAGTATTTT CASSLWTGASITDTQYF